The rows below give T cell receptor beta chains drawn from one sample of a study of T cell responses to AZD1222 COVID-19 vaccine. This table comes from immunoSEQ multiplex PCR, and its TCRdb copy is limited to in-frame clones, with some not included. Of about 160,000 clones in the sample, around 94% were seen once. Sample: peripheral blood, taken 28 days after the second AZD1222 dose. The source is an adult who received the AZD1222 COVID-19 vaccine. Both conserved end residues are part of each CDR3. A D gene is named only where the DNA matches it firmly. Expanded clones are given a class, and other clones once, few, many or no size at all.

DNA: TGTGCCAGCAGCGCTACTACGAAGGCAGCGCAGTTCTTC
CDR3: CASSATTKAAQFF
J: TRBJ2-1
size: .
D: .
V: TRBV9

DNA: TGTGCCACCAGCAGGAAGGGAGAGCAGTTCTTC
CDR3: CATSRKGEQFF
J: TRBJ2-1
size: .
D: .
V: TRBV15

DNA: TGTGCCAGCAGTGAACGTTTAGCGGGAGGTTGGACCGGGGAGCTGTTTTTT
CDR3: CASSERLAGGWTGELFF
J: TRBJ2-2
size: .
D: TRBD2
V: TRBV2

DNA: TGTGCCAGCAGTGTCTTCTCAGGGACTAGCGGGAGGACCGGGGAGCTGTTTTTT
CDR3: CASSVFSGTSGRTGELFF
J: TRBJ2-2
size: .
D: TRBD2
V: TRBV25-1

DNA: TGTGCCAGCACCCCGAGGCGGGGTGAAGCTTTCTTT
CDR3: CASTPRRGEAFF
J: TRBJ1-1
size: .
D: .
V: TRBV12-3/TRBV12-4

DNA: TGTGCCAGCATCCGACAGGGGTTGAAGAACACTGAAGCTTTCTTT
CDR3: CASIRQGLKNTEAFF
J: TRBJ1-1
size: few
D: TRBD1
V: TRBV2

DNA: TGTGCCAGCAGTTCCTACGCCGAGGACAGGGGTACATACGAGCAGTACTTC
CDR3: CASSSYAEDRGTYEQYF
J: TRBJ2-7
size: .
D: TRBD1
V: TRBV28

DNA: TGTGCCAGCAGCTTGGCGAAAGACACTGGGGCCAACGTCCTGACTTTC
CDR3: CASSLAKDTGANVLTF
J: TRBJ2-6
size: .
D: .
V: TRBV5-6

DNA: TGTGCCAGTAGTACCCCGAGGCAGGGAACAACTAATGAAAAACTGTTTTTT
CDR3: CASSTPRQGTTNEKLFF
J: TRBJ1-4
size: .
D: .
V: TRBV19

DNA: TGTGCCAGCAGTGAAGGAGGGCTGCGGGGGCTATATAATTCACCCCTCCACTTT
CDR3: CASSEGGLRGLYNSPLHF
J: TRBJ1-6
size: .
D: .
V: TRBV6-1

DNA: TGTGCCAGCAGCCCTTTCGGGGGCCCCGGAGCCTACAATGAGCAGTTCTTC
CDR3: CASSPFGGPGAYNEQFF
J: TRBJ2-1
size: .
D: .
V: TRBV4-2

DNA: TGTGCCAGCAGTTTCGTTAAGGGGTCACCCCTCCACTTT
CDR3: CASSFVKGSPLHF
J: TRBJ1-6
size: .
D: .
V: TRBV28

DNA: TGTGCCACCAGCAGGTGGACGCCTGGCACAGATACGCAGTATTTT
CDR3: CATSRWTPGTDTQYF
J: TRBJ2-3
size: .
D: .
V: TRBV15

DNA: TGCGCCAGCCACCCCCTAGCGGGAGGGGGGACCGGGGAGCTGTTTTTT
CDR3: CASHPLAGGGTGELFF
J: TRBJ2-2
size: .
D: TRBD2
V: TRBV10-2

DNA: TGTGCCAGCACCCCCCCAACTAACTATGGCTACACCTTC
CDR3: CASTPPTNYGYTF
J: TRBJ1-2
size: .
D: .
V: TRBV11-2

DNA: TGTGCCAGCAGACCGACGACAGGGTTGTGGACTGAAGCTTTCTTT
CDR3: CASRPTTGLWTEAFF
J: TRBJ1-1
size: .
D: TRBD1
V: TRBV7-9

DNA: TGTGCCAGCAGTGAAGGAGGGACGGGTAACACTGAAGCTTTCTTT
CDR3: CASSEGGTGNTEAFF
J: TRBJ1-1
size: .
D: .
V: TRBV6-1

DNA: TGCAGCGTTGTAGGGTCAGGGGGCAATACTGAAGCTTTCTTT
CDR3: CSVVGSGGNTEAFF
J: TRBJ1-1
size: .
D: TRBD1
V: TRBV29-1

DNA: TGTGCCAGCAGCTTGAATACCTATGGCTACACCTTC
CDR3: CASSLNTYGYTF
J: TRBJ1-2
size: .
D: .
V: TRBV5-5

DNA: TGTGCCAGCAGCTTAGTCCGGGGCAATTCACCCCTCCACTTT
CDR3: CASSLVRGNSPLHF
J: TRBJ1-6
size: .
D: .
V: TRBV7-9

DNA: TGTGCCAGCAGCCAGGGTCTGGACACCGGGGAGCTGTTTTTT
CDR3: CASSQGLDTGELFF
J: TRBJ2-2
size: .
D: .
V: TRBV25-1

DNA: TGTGCCACCAGTGATCCCCAGGAGCAGTTCTTC
CDR3: CATSDPQEQFF
J: TRBJ2-1
size: .
D: .
V: TRBV24-1

DNA: TGTGCCAGCTCAGTCTCAGGGAATAGCAATCAGCCCCAGCATTTT
CDR3: CASSVSGNSNQPQHF
J: TRBJ1-5
size: .
D: .
V: TRBV18

DNA: TGTGCCAGCAGCTTGGAGGGCAGGGGGCGGGTTGCTTTCTTT
CDR3: CASSLEGRGRVAFF
J: TRBJ1-1
size: .
D: TRBD1
V: TRBV5-4

DNA: TGTGCCAGCAGCGTAGAACTGTACAATGAGCAGTTCTTC
CDR3: CASSVELYNEQFF
J: TRBJ2-1
size: .
D: .
V: TRBV9

DNA: TGTGCCAGCAGCTCCGACCTCACAGATACGCAGTATTTT
CDR3: CASSSDLTDTQYF
J: TRBJ2-3
size: once
D: .
V: TRBV13

DNA: TGCAGCGTTGAAGGGGTGGAGGGGCTCACATACGAGCAGTACTTC
CDR3: CSVEGVEGLTYEQYF
J: TRBJ2-7
size: .
D: .
V: TRBV29-1

DNA: TGTGCCAGTCAAGCAGTCTCTGGAAACACCATATATTTT
CDR3: CASQAVSGNTIYF
J: TRBJ1-3
size: .
D: .
V: TRBV19

DNA: TGTGCCACCAGCAGGGAAAGCGTAGTTATTGGTGAGCAGTTCTTC
CDR3: CATSRESVVIGEQFF
J: TRBJ2-1
size: .
D: .
V: TRBV15

DNA: TGTGCCATCAGTGACGGATACAATGAGCAGTTCTTC
CDR3: CAISDGYNEQFF
J: TRBJ2-1
size: .
D: .
V: TRBV10-3

DNA: TGTGCCAGCAGGGCAGGGAACACCTACGAGCAGTACTTC
CDR3: CASRAGNTYEQYF
J: TRBJ2-7
size: .
D: .
V: TRBV27

DNA: TGTGCCAGCAGTCAACAGGGCTATGAGCAGTTCTTC
CDR3: CASSQQGYEQFF
J: TRBJ2-1
size: .
D: .
V: TRBV28

DNA: TGTGCCAGCAGCGTAGGGCAGGGTGGCACTGAAGCTTTCTTT
CDR3: CASSVGQGGTEAFF
J: TRBJ1-1
size: once
D: .
V: TRBV7-2